These 7 T cell receptor beta chains were all obtained from the same sample, sequenced in a study of OX40 agonist ivuxolimab in advanced cancers. Assay: immunoSEQ multiplex PCR; the TCRdb copy retains only in-frame clones and omits some. Among roughly 80,000 clones listed, approximately 91% were seen once. Sequencing was performed on CD4+ or CD8+ T cells sorted from blood, taken in a trial of the OX40 agonist ivuxolimab. These TCRs come from an adult with an advanced solid tumor such as melanoma, head and neck, liver or kidney cancer.

This clone was detected only once. The chain is built from TRBV7-2 and TRBJ2-1; no reliable D call. CDR1 is SGHTA, CDR2 FQGNSA, per germline. CDR3 length equals 13 residues. Trimming took 3 bases from V and 7 from J, leaving 10 bases between them. The CDR3 here is CASSLTLSNEQFF. CDR3 DNA sequence: TGTGCCAGCAGCTTGACCCTCAGTAATGAGCAGTTCTTC.

V usage is TRBV4-1 and J usage is TRBJ2-5; D call uncertain. The V end was cut by 4 bases, the J end by 5 bases, with 17 bases between. CDR3 size: 15 residues. Germline CDR1 and CDR2: MGHRA and YSYEKL. CDR3 DNA sequence: TGCGCCAGCAGCCTCAGTAGTACGAGTTTTGAGACCCAGTACTTC. Amino acid sequence: CASSLSSTSFETQYF.

The chain carries TRBV15 and TRBJ2-2; TRBD1 is a possible D gene (6 bases). Germline loops: CDR1 LNHNV, CDR2 YYDKDF (reference sequence). CDR3 length: 15 residues. V lost 1 base, J lost 6 bases, and 12 bases lay in between. Written as DNA, the CDR3 is TGTGCCACCAGCAGAGCGTTTGAGGGGGCCGGGGAGCTGTTTTTT. This sequence encodes CATSRAFEGAGELFF.

The chain has TRBV9 and TRBJ2-2; D may match TRBD1 or TRBD2 (5 bases each). Germline V CDR1 and CDR2: SGDLS, YYNGEE. V was cut by 2 bases and J by 4 bases, with 15 bases left in between. The CDR3 covers 16 residues. CDR3 residues: CASSVMGTQATGELFF. DNA for the CDR3: TGTGCCAGCAGCGTTATGGGGACGCAGGCCACCGGGGAGCTGTTTTTT.

J is TRBJ2-2 and V is TRBV7-6; D not resolved. V gave up 4 bases and J gave up 0 bases, with 15 bases separating them. Germline CDR1 reads SGHVS; CDR2 reads FNYEAQ. The CDR3 length is 17 residues. The CDR3 spells CASSYYRLGSNTGELFF. DNA of the CDR3: TGTGCCAGCAGCTATTATAGGCTGGGATCGAACACCGGGGAGCTGTTTTTT.

The chain couples TRBV30 to TRBJ2-7; 7 nucleotides match TRBD2. In germline, CDR1 is GTSNPN, CDR2 SVGIG (reference sequence). V trimming: 5 bases; J trimming: 4 bases; junction bases outside the gene matches: 17. This CDR3 comprises 16 residues. CDR3 amino acids: CAWAPTGTKRAYEQYF. The DNA for the CDR3 is TGTGCCTGGGCCCCTACTGGGACTAAGCGGGCATACGAGCAGTACTTC. The variable domain in full, completed from reference TRBV30 and TRBJ2-7, reads SQTIHQWPATLVQPVGSPLSLECTVEGTSNPNLYWYRQAAGRGLQLLFYSVGIGQISSEVPQNLSASRPQDRQFILSSKKLLLSDSGFYLCAWAPTGTKRAYEQYFGPGTRLTVT.

The chain is built from TRBV19 and TRBJ1-2; D not resolved. Germline CDR1 is LNHDA and CDR2 is SQIVND (reference sequence). This CDR3 is 12 amino acids long. Between the trimmed V and J ends, which lost 6 bases and 7 bases, there was a span of 12 bases. The CDR3 DNA reads TGTGCCAGTAGGTCCGTCTTTCCTGGCTACACCTTC. Translating gives CASRSVFPGYTF. Combining the CDR3 with reference TRBV19 and TRBJ1-2 gives the whole variable domain DGGITQSPKYLFRKEGQNVTLSCEQNLNHDAMYWYRQDPGQGLRLIYYSQIVNDFQKGDIAEGYSVSREKKESFPLTVTSAQKNPTAFYLCASRSVFPGYTFGSGTRLTVV.